These T cell receptor beta chains were read from a single sample in a study of T cells in Graves' hyperthyroidism and ophthalmopathy. TCRdb redid the calling of the multiplex PCR reads with MiXCR, one entry per CDR3 protein. The table includes approximately 520,000 distinct CDR3 sequences, under 25% detected once. The sample taken for sequencing was blood. The receptors shown here come from a man aged 18 to 29 with Graves' hyperthyroidism. CDR3s include the opening cysteine and the closing phenylalanine or tryptophan. D genes are given only for firm matches. Size values are once, few and many counts, or a class for expanded clones, and some rows have none.

J,D,size,V,CDR3,DNA
TRBJ2-2,NA,NA,TRBV27,CVSSLVAGELFF,TGTGTCAGCAGTTTAGTTGCCGGGGAGCTGTTTTTT
TRBJ2-7,TRBD1,few,TRBV2,CASSEGTGVSYEQYF,TGTGCCAGCAGTGAGGGGACAGGGGTTTCCTACGAGCAGTACTTC
TRBJ1-2,NA,many,TRBV28,CASSLQADYGYTF,TGTGCCAGCAGTTTGCAGGCGGACTATGGCTACACCTTC
TRBJ1-5,NA,many,TRBV5-1,CASSLARGQPQHF,TGTGCCAGCAGTTTGGCTAGGGGTCAGCCCCAGCATTTT
TRBJ1-2,NA,NA,TRBV6-1,CASSVAGRKVYGYTF,TGTGCCAGCAGTGTAGCGGGACGAAAAGTCTATGGCTACACCTTC
TRBJ1-1,NA,NA,TRBV30,CKGTVNTEAFF,TGTAAGGGGACGGTGAACACTGAAGCTTTCTTT
TRBJ2-7,NA,few,TRBV6-5,CASSYAGIGYEQYF,TGTGCCAGCAGTTATGCCGGGATCGGGTACGAGCAGTACTTC
TRBJ2-7,NA,many,TRBV12-3/TRBV12-4,CASRLAGGREQYF,TGTGCCAGCAGGCTCGCCGGGGGCCGGGAGCAGTACTTC
TRBJ1-1,NA,NA,TRBV6-1,CASSGRWGTREAFF,TGTGCCAGCAGTGGCCGTTGGGGAACCCGTGAAGCTTTCTTT
TRBJ1-5,TRBD1,many,TRBV6-1,CASSDGTVYQPQHF,TGTGCCAGCAGTGACGGGACAGTCTATCAGCCCCAGCATTTT
TRBJ2-7,NA,many,TRBV6-5,CASSYSGSDYEQYF,TGTGCCAGCAGTTACTCCGGGTCTGACTACGAGCAGTACTTC